This entry is about one TCR beta chain. The target antigen is unknown. Germline CDR1 reads DFQATT; CDR2 reads SNEGSKA (reference sequence). The V and J ends lost 0 bases and 0 bases respectively, with 19 bases between them. This CDR3 comprises 18 residues. It was with random hexamers that 0.5 to 1 ug RNA was reverse transcribed. MiXCR, run by TCRdb on the immunoSEQ multiplex PCR reads, gives a single entry per CDR3 protein. The repertoire has tens of thousands of distinct CDR3 sequences, just over 95% of them found once; the top ten carry more than 0.09%. This specimen belongs to a study of CD8 T cells in Susac syndrome. Findings and limits, study-wide: It was acknowledged in the study that its TCR sequencing and HLA analysis involved a relatively small number of individuals.

The chain employs TRBV20-1 and TRBJ2-3, with D possibly TRBD2 on 6 matching bases. Sequenced: CD4+ T cells from PBMCs. This receptor was obtained from a human donor with multiple sclerosis. The CDR3, as DNA: TGCAGTGCTAGAGATCCCCAGCGGGTCCCAACTAGCACAGATACGCAGTATTTT. Translated, it gives CSARDPQRVPTSTDTQYF.